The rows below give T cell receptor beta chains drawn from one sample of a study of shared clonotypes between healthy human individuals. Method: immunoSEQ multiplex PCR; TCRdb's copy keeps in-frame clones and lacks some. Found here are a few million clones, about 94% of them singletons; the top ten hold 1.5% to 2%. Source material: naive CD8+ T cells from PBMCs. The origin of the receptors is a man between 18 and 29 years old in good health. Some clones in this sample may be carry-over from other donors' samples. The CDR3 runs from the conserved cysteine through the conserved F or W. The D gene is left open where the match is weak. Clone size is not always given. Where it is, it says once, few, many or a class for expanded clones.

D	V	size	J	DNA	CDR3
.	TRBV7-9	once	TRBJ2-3	TGTGCCAGCAGCTCCTTTGCTGATACGCAGTATTTT	CASSSFADTQYF
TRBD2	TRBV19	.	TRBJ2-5	TGTGCCAGTAGAAGCCTAGCGGGAGCACGAGAGACCCAGTACTTC	CASRSLAGARETQYF
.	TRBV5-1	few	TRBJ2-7	TGCGCCAGCAGCCCCCCTTCCTACGAGCAGTACTTC	CASSPPSYEQYF
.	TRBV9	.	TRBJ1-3	TGTGCCAGCAGCCTGGGACCTGGAAACACCATATATTTT	CASSLGPGNTIYF
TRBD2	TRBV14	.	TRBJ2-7	TGTGCCAGCAGCCAAGTGCCTAGCGGGGTTAATGAGCAGTACTTC	CASSQVPSGVNEQYF
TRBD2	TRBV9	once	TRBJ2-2	TGTGCCAGCAGCGTACCAAAAACTAGCGGGGAGACCGGGGAGCTGTTTTTT	CASSVPKTSGETGELFF
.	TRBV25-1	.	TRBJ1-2	TGTGCCATCCCGGGTCCGGGGAACTATGGCTACACCTTC	CAIPGPGNYGYTF
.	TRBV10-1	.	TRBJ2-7	TGCGCCAGCAGTCCCACTCGCCGGGACGAGCAGTACTTC	CASSPTRRDEQYF
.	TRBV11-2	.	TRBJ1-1	TGTGCCAGCAGCTTATATGTCCCGGGATCGAACACTGAAGCTTTCTTT	CASSLYVPGSNTEAFF
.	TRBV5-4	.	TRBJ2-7	TGTGCCAGCAGCTTGGGGAGGGGAAAGAGCTACGAGCAGTACTTC	CASSLGRGKSYEQYF
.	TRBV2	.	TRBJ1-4	TGTGCCAGCACAAAACCGGGACTCACGGGTGAAAAACTGTTTTTT	CASTKPGLTGEKLFF
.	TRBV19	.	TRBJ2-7	TGTGCCAGTAGTATGGGCAGGGGGGGTGGCTACGAGCAGTACTTC	CASSMGRGGGYEQYF
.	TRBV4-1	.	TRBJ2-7	TGCGCCAGCAGCCACAAATTAGTGTCGGCCGAGCAGTACTTC	CASSHKLVSAEQYF
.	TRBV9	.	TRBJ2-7	TGTGCCAGCAGTCCTTGGCGGGAAGCTAGCCACGAGCAGTACTTC	CASSPWREASHEQYF
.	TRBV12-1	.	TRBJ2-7	TGTGCCAGCAGCTTTGGGGCTGGTGGCGAGCAGTACTTC	CASSFGAGGEQYF
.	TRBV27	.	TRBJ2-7	TGTGCCAGCAGTTTAAGGGGACACAACTTCTACGAGCAGTACTTC	CASSLRGHNFYEQYF
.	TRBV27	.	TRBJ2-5	TGTGCCAGCAGTCGCGGCGGCCGATGGGAGACCCAGTACTTC	CASSRGGRWETQYF
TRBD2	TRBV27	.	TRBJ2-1	TGTGCCAGCAGTTTATTGGCGGGAGGAGGAAATGAGCAGTTCTTC	CASSLLAGGGNEQFF
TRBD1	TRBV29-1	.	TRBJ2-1	TGCAGCGTTGGGGCAGGGGGCCTGGACATCTACAATGAGCAGTTCTTC	CSVGAGGLDIYNEQFF
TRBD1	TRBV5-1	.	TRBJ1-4	TGCGCCAGCAGCCTCGGACAGGCGCCTAATGAAAAACTGTTTTTT	CASSLGQAPNEKLFF
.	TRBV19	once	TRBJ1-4	TGTGCCAGTAGAGACAGGATCACTAATGAAAAACTGTTTTTT	CASRDRITNEKLFF
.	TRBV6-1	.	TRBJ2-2	TGTGCCAGCAGTCGCAGGGGCACCGGGGAGCTGTTTTTT	CASSRRGTGELFF
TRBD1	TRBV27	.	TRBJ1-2	TGTGCCAGCAGTTCCAACCGGGACAGGGACTATGGCTACACCTTC	CASSSNRDRDYGYTF
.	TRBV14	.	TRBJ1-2	TGTGCCAGCAGCCCCCAGGCCCGGAGAAACTATGGCTACACCTTC	CASSPQARRNYGYTF
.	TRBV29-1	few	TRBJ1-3	TGCAGCGTTGAAACCACTCTAGACTCTGGAAACACCATATATTTT	CSVETTLDSGNTIYF
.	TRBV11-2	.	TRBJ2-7	TGTGCCAGCAGCTTAGGCCTACATAGGACTGCCTACGAGCAGTACTTC	CASSLGLHRTAYEQYF
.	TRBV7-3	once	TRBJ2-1	TGTGCCAGCAGCTTCGACAATTACAATGAGCAGTTCTTC	CASSFDNYNEQFF
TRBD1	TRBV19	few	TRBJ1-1	TGTGCCAGTAGCAACAGGGGGAGAGGGATGAACACTGAAGCTTTCTTT	CASSNRGRGMNTEAFF
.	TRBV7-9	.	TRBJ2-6	TGTGCCAGCAGCCCCTACACCGCGACTGGGGCCAACGTCCTGACTTTC	CASSPYTATGANVLTF
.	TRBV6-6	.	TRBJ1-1	TGTGCCAGCAATCCGGGACCCCGAGCTTTCTTT	CASNPGPRAFF
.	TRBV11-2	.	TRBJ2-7	TGTGCCAGCAGCGACGGCCAGCGGCCTTTCTACGAGCAGTACTTC	CASSDGQRPFYEQYF
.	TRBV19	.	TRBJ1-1	TGTGCCAGTAGTATATACGAATCGAACACTGAAGCTTTCTTT	CASSIYESNTEAFF
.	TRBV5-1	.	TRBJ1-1	TGCGCCAGCAGCTTCGGGGCAGGCACTGAAGCTTTCTTT	CASSFGAGTEAFF
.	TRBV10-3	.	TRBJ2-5	TGTGCCATCAGTGAGTCGTTAAAGTCCCGTACAGGCCAAGAGACCCAGTACTTC	CAISESLKSRTGQETQYF
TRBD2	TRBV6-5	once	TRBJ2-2	TGTGCCAGCGAAGCGGGAGTTCCGGGGACCGGGGAGCTGTTTTTT	CASEAGVPGTGELFF
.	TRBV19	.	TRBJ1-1	TGTGCCAGTAGCTACGCCCCCCTCATGAACACTGAAGCTTTCTTT	CASSYAPLMNTEAFF
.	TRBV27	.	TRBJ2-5	TGTGCCAGCAGTTCCCTCCCCACGGGCTACCCCCAAGAGACCCAGTACTTC	CASSSLPTGYPQETQYF
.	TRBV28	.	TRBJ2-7	TGTGCCAGCAGTTTATTGCGGGACAGACCCTACGAGCAGTACTTC	CASSLLRDRPYEQYF
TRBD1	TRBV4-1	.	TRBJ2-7	TGCGCCAGCAGCCAAGCGGACAGGGCCCTTGGCGAGCAGTACTTC	CASSQADRALGEQYF
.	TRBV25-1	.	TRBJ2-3	TGTGCCAGCAGTGAATGGGTCTCGGGCACAGATACGCAGTATTTT	CASSEWVSGTDTQYF
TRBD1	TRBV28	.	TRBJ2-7	TGTGCCAGCAGCTTCGACAGGGCCTCCTACGAGCAGTACTTC	CASSFDRASYEQYF
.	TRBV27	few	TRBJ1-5	TGTGCCAGCAGTTTATGGTTGGACCAGCCCCAGCATTTT	CASSLWLDQPQHF
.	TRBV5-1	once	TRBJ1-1	TGCGCCAGCAGCTTGGGGGCGGCTCTTGACACTGAAGCTTTCTTT	CASSLGAALDTEAFF
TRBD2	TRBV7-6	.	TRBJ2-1	TGTGCCAGCATATTAAAGGCGGGAGCGTACAATGAGCAGTTCTTC	CASILKAGAYNEQFF
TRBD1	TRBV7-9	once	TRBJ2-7	TGTGCCAGCAGCCTCCGGGACAGGGACTACGAGCAGTACTTC	CASSLRDRDYEQYF
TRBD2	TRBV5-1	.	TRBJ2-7	TGCGCCAGCAGCCACGGGACTAGCGGGAGAGGCGAGCAGTACTTC	CASSHGTSGRGEQYF
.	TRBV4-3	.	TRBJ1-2	TGCGCCAGCAGCCAAGGACGCTCTTTGACAGCGCCTTATGGCTACACCTTC	CASSQGRSLTAPYGYTF
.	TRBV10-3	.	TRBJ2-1	TGTGCCATCGGTGAGGCTTCGTTCTACAATGAGCAGTTCTTC	CAIGEASFYNEQFF
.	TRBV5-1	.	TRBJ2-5	TGCGCCAGCAGAAAGGGGCTAGCAGTCCAAGAGACCCAGTACTTC	CASRKGLAVQETQYF
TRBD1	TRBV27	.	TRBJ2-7	TGTGCCAGCAGTCCCCTTGGGACAGGGGGCCCCAACGAGCAGTACTTC	CASSPLGTGGPNEQYF
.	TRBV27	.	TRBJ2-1	TGTGCCAGCAGTTTTATCGGGTCCTCCTACAATGAGCAGTTCTTC	CASSFIGSSYNEQFF
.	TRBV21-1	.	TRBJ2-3	TGTGCCAGCGACGAGGGAGCCCCCACAGATACGCAGTATTTT	CASDEGAPTDTQYF
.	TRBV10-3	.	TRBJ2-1	TGTGCCATCAATCAGGGGGGGACAAACAATGAGCAGTTCTTC	CAINQGGTNNEQFF
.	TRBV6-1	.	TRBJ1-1	TGTGTGTCCCCGTGGACAGTGAACACTGAAGCTTTCTTT	CVSPWTVNTEAFF
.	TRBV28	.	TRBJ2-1	TGTGCCAGCAGCCGTAACAGGGTAGAGGAGCAGTTCTTC	CASSRNRVEEQFF
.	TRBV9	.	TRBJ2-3	TGTGCCAGCAGCGGTTGGGGGGCGGTTAGCACAGATACGCAGTATTTT	CASSGWGAVSTDTQYF
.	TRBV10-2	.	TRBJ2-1	TGCGCCAGCAGTCCGGGACCGGGCATTTATGAGCAGTTCTTC	CASSPGPGIYEQFF